A single sample is the source of the 6 T cell receptor beta chains below, sequenced in a study of cytomegalovirus exposure and HLA in healthy donors. Researchers ran the PCR with 60 Vbeta and 13 Jbeta primers. The method was immunoSEQ multiplex PCR; TCRdb's version includes in-frame clones alone and lacks a portion of them. The sample has 130,000 to 150,000 clones; roughly 78% are singletons. Material: PBMCs. The source is a man aged 25-45 years in good health and CMV-seronegative.

The chain uses TRBV29-1 and TRBJ1-2; D may be TRBD1 (5 bases). The CDR3 has 12 residues. Trimming cost V 4 bases and J 4 bases, with 10 bases left between them. Germline V lookup: CDR1 SQVTM, CDR2 ANQGSEA. The CDR3, as DNA: TGCAGCGTTGCCCCAGGGTTCTATGGCTACACCTTC. This codes for CSVAPGFYGYTF. Looking up the rest from reference TRBV29-1 and TRBJ1-2 gives the full variable domain: SAVISQKPSRDICQRGTSLTIQCQVDSQVTMMFWYRQQPGQSLTLIATANQGSEATYESGFVIDKFPISRPNLTFSTLTVSNMSPEDSSIYLCSVAPGFYGYTFGSGTRLTVV.

The chain recombines TRBV28 with TRBJ1-1, with 12 nucleotides matching TRBD1. This CDR3 has 17 amino acids. Unmatched junction bases numbered 7, after V lost 5 bases and J lost 0 bases. CDR1 and CDR2 (germline): MDHEN, SYDVKM. CDR3 DNA sequence: TGTGCCAGCAGTCTTGGGACAGGGGGCTTTCTGAACACTGAAGCTTTCTTT. Translation: CASSLGTGGFLNTEAFF.

V is TRBV4-1 and J is TRBJ2-2; TRBD1 might be the D (6 bases). The V gene's germline CDR1 is MGHRA and CDR2 YSYEKL. With 1 base removed from V and 0 bases from J, the gap between germline ends came to 27 bases. The CDR3 loop spans 22 amino acids. CDR3 bases: TGCGCCAGCAGCCAAGTGCGGTTGGGTCGCGACGGCAGACAGGCGAACACCGGGGAGCTGTTTTTT. Residues: CASSQVRLGRDGRQANTGELFF.

This rearrangement joins TRBV4-1 to TRBJ1-3; 7 nucleotides agree with TRBD1. Trimming at V came to 7 bases and at J to 3 bases, leaving 3 bases not matched to a gene. This CDR3 spans 13 amino acids. Germline V gene lookup returns CDR1 MGHRA and CDR2 YSYEKL. The CDR3 nucleotides read TGCGCCAGCAAGCAGGGGGGTGGAAACACCATATATTTT. Translated, it gives CASKQGGGNTIYF.

This chain joins TRBV28 and TRBJ1-1, with 12 positions matching TRBD1. The ends lost 5 bases at V and 1 base at J; junction bases unmatched: 8. This CDR3 has 17 amino acids. Germline V lookup: CDR1 MDHEN, CDR2 SYDVKM. The CDR3 DNA sequence: TGTGCCAGCAGTCCCCGCGGGACAGGGGGCGCGAACACTGAAGCTTTCTTT. As protein: CASSPRGTGGANTEAFF. The full variable domain, its missing parts supplied by reference TRBV28 and TRBJ1-1, is DVKVTQSSRYLVKRTGEKVFLECVQDMDHENMFWYRQDPGLGLRLIYFSYDVKMKEKGDIPEGYSVSREKKERFSLILESASTNQTSMYLCASSPRGTGGANTEAFFGQGTRLTVV.

Only one count was recorded for this clone. CDR3 in amino acids: CASSLGQNLGGTQYF. The CDR3 DNA follows: TGCGCCAGCAGCTTGGGGCAAAACCTGGGGGGGACCCAGTACTTC. The chain recombines TRBV5-1 with TRBJ2-5; perhaps TRBD2 as D (6 bases). This CDR3 has 15 amino acids. V lost 0 bases and J lost 7, with 16 bases in between. The germline V gene encodes CDR1 SGHRS and CDR2 YFSETQ.